This TCR beta chain emerged from a study of blood T cells in healthy people across ages. In germline, CDR1 is SGHTS, CDR2 YDEGEE. The CDR3 is 15 amino acids. This clonotype has just a few counts. Its antigen is not identified. Since a much larger clone is just one base distant, this may be a read error. A sample-barcoded 5' primer and a J-beta primer mix were used in a second PCR of about 6 to 11 cycles. TCRdb ran MiXCR on the 5' RACE reads and lists one entry per CDR3 protein. The sample contains 710,000 or so distinct CDR3 sequences, about 32% of which appear only once. It was 8 to 10 milliliters of peripheral blood that were drawn from each donor. Whenever a sample was processed, at least 7 million PBMCs were isolated. General study findings and limits: Significant beta diversity loss was already apparent by age approximately 36, declining roughly linearly. Diversity of TCR beta correlated strongly with naive T cell percentage.

This chain uses TRBV5-8 with TRBJ2-1; unclear D gene. This receptor was taken from a woman aged 80 or over in good health. The sequencing sample was made of blood. The CDR3 coding sequence is TGTGCCAGCGGCTTGTACATTGGGCAGACTAATGAGCAGTTCTTC. Protein product: CASGLYIGQTNEQFF.